A single sample gave rise to the 13 T cell receptor beta chains below, sequenced in a study of shared clonotypes between healthy human individuals. Assay: immunoSEQ multiplex PCR; the TCRdb copy retains only in-frame clones and omits some. The top ten hold around 1.5% of the sample, which has about 1 million clones, about three quarters seen once. Sequenced: memory CD4+ T cells sorted from blood. Subset noted: CD45RA-negative fraction. The receptor set was obtained from a man aged 18 to 30 in good health.

The chain has TRBV11-2 and TRBJ2-2; 8 nucleotides agree with TRBD2. The CDR3 covers 17 residues. V was pared by 3 bases and J by 1 base, with 7 bases of the junction left unmatched. Germline V gives CDR1 SGHAT, CDR2 FQNNGV. The CDR3, as DNA: TGTGCCAGCAGCTTCCCCACTAGCGGCAGGAACACCGGGGAGCTGTTTTTT. Its translation: CASSFPTSGRNTGELFF.

The rearrangement links TRBV30 to TRBJ2-1; 7 nucleotides agree with TRBD2. Germline V lookup: CDR1 GTSNPN, CDR2 SVGIG (reference sequence). CDR3 size: 14 residues. The V gene end was trimmed by 3 bases and the J gene end by 5 bases; junction bases not matched to a gene: 7. The CDR3 loop is CAWSLLALNNEQFF. The DNA of the CDR3 is TGTGCCTGGAGCCTACTAGCGTTAAACAATGAGCAGTTCTTC. Complete variable domain (other parts from reference TRBV30 and TRBJ2-1): SQTIHQWPATLVQPVGSPLSLECTVEGTSNPNLYWYRQAAGRGLQLLFYSVGIGQISSEVPQNLSASRPQDRQFILSSKKLLLSDSGFYLCAWSLLALNNEQFFGPGTRLTVL.

The V gene is TRBV30, the J gene TRBJ2-5; TRBD2 matches 7 bases. This CDR3 has 14 residues. Looked up from germline, CDR1 is GTSNPN and CDR2 is SVGIG (reference sequence). V gave up 1 base and J gave up 4 bases; unmatched junction bases: 6. The CDR3, as DNA: TGTGCCTGGAGTGAGACTAGCCTGCGAGAGACCCAGTACTTC. Translation: CAWSETSLRETQYF.

This rearrangement joins TRBV6-1 to TRBJ1-5; 7 positions match TRBD1. The CDR3 sequence is 16 residues long. J was trimmed by 4 bases and V by 4 bases; bases with no gene match: 10. Germline CDR1 and CDR2: MNHNS and SASEGT. CDR3 protein: CASSGLEGAWNQPQHF. CDR3 DNA sequence: TGTGCCAGCAGTGGCCTAGAGGGGGCTTGGAATCAGCCCCAGCATTTT.

The V call is TRBV4-1, the J call TRBJ2-2; D is ambiguous. The germline V gene encodes CDR1 MGHRA and CDR2 YSYEKL. The V gene lost 0 bases and the J gene lost 1 base, with 12 bases spanning the gap. This CDR3 has 17 residues. The CDR3 loop is CASSQDPAGQNTGELFF. CDR3 nucleotides: TGCGCCAGCAGCCAAGATCCGGCAGGCCAGAACACCGGGGAGCTGTTTTTT.

A word on this clone: Other DNA sequences in this sample translate to the same CDR3. V usage is TRBV6-1 and J usage is TRBJ1-5; TRBD1 might be the D (6 bases). From germline, CDR1 is MNHNS and CDR2 SASEGT. CDR3 length: 15 amino acids. Trimming removed 2 bases from V and 2 bases from J, with 10 bases in between. The chain's CDR3 is CASSEQGRGNQPQHF. The CDR3 coding sequence is TGTGCCAGCAGTGAACAGGGGAGGGGCAATCAGCCCCAGCATTTT.

This chain connects TRBV6-1 to TRBJ2-5; D is possibly TRBD1 or TRBD2 (5 bases each). The CDR3 sequence is 14 residues long. The germline V gene encodes CDR1 MNHNS and CDR2 SASEGT. V dropped 6 bases and J dropped 5 bases, with 16 bases sitting between them. The chain's CDR3 is CASSETRGGETQYF. The CDR3 nucleotides read TGTGCCAGCAGCGAAACTAGGGGTGGCGAGACCCAGTACTTC.

The J gene is TRBJ2-2, the V gene TRBV9; 8 nucleotides line up with TRBD1. The CDR3 consists of 16 residues. The V and J ends lost 0 bases and 5 bases, in that order; junction bases with no gene match: 6. Germline V gene sequence: CDR1 SGDLS, CDR2 YYNGEE. This CDR3 reads CASSVAGGVKTGELFF. The CDR3 nucleotides are TGTGCCAGCAGCGTAGCAGGGGGCGTTAAGACCGGGGAGCTGTTTTTT.

The sample holds one count of this clone. The V call is TRBV2, the J call TRBJ1-5; D ambiguous. The V end was cut by 4 bases, the J end by 4 bases, with 8 bases between. Germline V gene lookup returns CDR1 SNHLY and CDR2 FYNNEI. CDR3 length equals 13 residues. The CDR3 region is CASSGAVNQPQHF. For the CDR3, the DNA is TGTGCCAGCAGTGGCGCAGTTAATCAGCCCCAGCATTTT.

The chain uses TRBV6-1 and TRBJ1-1; no clear D. CDR1 MNHNS and CDR2 SASEGT come from the germline V gene. The CDR3 has 11 residues. The CDR3 nucleotides are TGTGCAACCCGAGGCGGCGCTCAAGCTTTCTTT. Residues: CATRGGAQAFF.

This sequence joins TRBV6-6 and TRBJ1-1; no clear D gene. Trimming took 7 bases from V and 4 from J, leaving 13 bases between them. Germline CDR1 MNHNY, CDR2 SVGAGI (reference sequence). The CDR3 has 13 amino acids. The CDR3 here is CASTNGVGTEAFF. CDR3 sequence (DNA): TGTGCCAGCACCAATGGGGTGGGCACTGAAGCTTTCTTT.

The chain couples TRBV30 to TRBJ2-7; 11 bases line up with TRBD1. J lost 1 base, V lost 3 bases, and 2 bases had no gene match. CDR3 length equals 14 residues. Per germline, CDR1 GTSNPN and CDR2 SVGIG (reference sequence). The CDR3 loop is CAWRWDRGSYEQYF. The CDR3 region has the DNA TGTGCCTGGAGGTGGGACAGGGGGTCCTACGAGCAGTACTTC.

The chain has TRBV5-1 and TRBJ2-5, with a weak D call TRBD1 (6 bases). V was trimmed by 2 bases and J by 5 bases, leaving 10 bases between them. Germline V lookup: CDR1 SGHRS, CDR2 YFSETQ. This CDR3 has 13 residues. This CDR3 is CASSLQGIETQYF. In DNA, the CDR3 is TGCGCCAGCAGCTTACAGGGAATCGAGACCCAGTACTTC.